These 6 T cell receptor beta chains originate from one sample sequenced in a study of cytomegalovirus exposure and HLA in healthy donors. TCRdb's table, derived via immunoSEQ multiplex PCR, lists solely in-frame clones and lacks some. The table records some 69,000 clones, approximately 94% of them present only once. The specimen sequenced was PBMCs. The receptor source for this set is a man aged 18 to 35 in good health and CMV-seropositive.

This clone appeared once. V gene TRBV7-8 combines with J gene TRBJ1-1; D is undetermined. CDR3 length: 13 residues. The V end was cut by 6 bases, the J end by 4 bases, with 12 bases between. CDR1 SGHVS and CDR2 FQNEAQ come from the germline V gene. The CDR3 region is CASRLGGSTEAFF. CDR3 nucleotides: TGTGCCAGCAGATTGGGAGGTTCCACTGAAGCTTTCTTT.

This clone appeared once. The chain has TRBV4-1 and TRBJ1-4; the D gene is possibly TRBD1 (6 bases). Germline lookup yields CDR1 MGHRA and CDR2 YSYEKL. The CDR3 extends over 15 amino acids. V was pared by 2 bases and J by 7 bases, with 14 bases between. DNA for the CDR3: TGCGCCAGCAGCCAATGGGGGGGGCTGGGTGAAAAACTGTTTTTT. It encodes CASSQWGGLGEKLFF.

This chain joins TRBV6-5 and TRBJ1-1, with D possibly matching TRBD1 (6 bases). The CDR3 sequence is 14 residues long. Germline V gene sequence: CDR1 MNHEY, CDR2 SVGAGI. The germline V and J ends were trimmed by 5 bases and 1 base, with 11 bases remaining between them. The CDR3 bases are TGTGCCAGCAGTCACAGGACAGCGAACACTGAAGCTTTCTTT. Translated, it gives CASSHRTANTEAFF.

This rearrangement joins TRBV19 to TRBJ1-3, with 9 positions matching TRBD1. From germline, CDR1 is LNHDA and CDR2 SQIVND (reference sequence). V shed 2 bases, J shed 3 bases, and the junction held 5 bases outside the gene matches. This CDR3 spans 16 amino acids. The CDR3 spells CASSITGTGFGNTIYF. The CDR3 DNA sequence: TGTGCCAGTAGTATAACTGGGACAGGGTTTGGAAACACCATATATTTT.

This clone was detected once. This sequence joins TRBV5-1 and TRBJ1-1; 10 positions match TRBD1. The CDR3 contains 15 residues. Germline trimming cut 3 bases from V and 6 bases from J; bases unmatched to any gene: 8. Germline loops: CDR1 SGHRS, CDR2 YFSETQ. CDR3: CASSSGTGVGPEAFF. The CDR3 nucleotides read TGCGCCAGCAGCTCCGGGACAGGGGTGGGACCTGAAGCTTTCTTT.

For this clone: One end of the junction fails to match germline, which may point to a read error. The V and J genes are TRBV19 and TRBJ1-1; 7 bases map to TRBD1. The CDR3 runs 12 residues. Germline V gives CDR1 LNHDA, CDR2 SQIVND (reference sequence). CDR3 coding DNA: TGTGCCAGCAGTACAGGGGCCACTGAAGCTTTCTTT. This translates into CASSTGATEAFF.